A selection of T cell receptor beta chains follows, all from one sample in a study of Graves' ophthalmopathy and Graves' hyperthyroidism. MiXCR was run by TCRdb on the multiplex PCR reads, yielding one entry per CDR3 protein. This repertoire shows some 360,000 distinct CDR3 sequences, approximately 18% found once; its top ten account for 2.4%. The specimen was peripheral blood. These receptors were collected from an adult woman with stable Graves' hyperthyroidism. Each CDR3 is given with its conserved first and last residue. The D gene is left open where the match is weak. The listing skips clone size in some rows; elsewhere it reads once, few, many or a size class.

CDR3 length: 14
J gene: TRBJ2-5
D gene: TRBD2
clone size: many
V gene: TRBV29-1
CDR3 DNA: TGCAGCACTCATAGCGGGATGATGCAAGAGACCCAGTACTTC
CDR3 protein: CSTHSGMMQETQYF

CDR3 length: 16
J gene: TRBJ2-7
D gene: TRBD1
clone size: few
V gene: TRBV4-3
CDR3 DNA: TGCGCCAGCAGCCAAGTAGGGACAGGGCAGCTTCGGGAGCAGTACTTC
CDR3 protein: CASSQVGTGQLREQYF

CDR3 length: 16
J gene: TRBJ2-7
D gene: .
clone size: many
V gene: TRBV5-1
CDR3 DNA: TGCGCCAGCAGCTTGCGGGCTAGAGGCGCTAGATACGAGCAGTACTTC
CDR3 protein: CASSLRARGARYEQYF

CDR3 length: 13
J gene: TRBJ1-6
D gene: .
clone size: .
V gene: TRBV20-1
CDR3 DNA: TGCAGTGCCTGGGACGGCACCAATTCACCCCTCCACTTT
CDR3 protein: CSAWDGTNSPLHF

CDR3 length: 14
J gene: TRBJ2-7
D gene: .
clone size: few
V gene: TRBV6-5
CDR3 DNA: TGTGCCAGCAGTAACGGACGGGATTCCTACGAGCAGTACTTC
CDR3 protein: CASSNGRDSYEQYF

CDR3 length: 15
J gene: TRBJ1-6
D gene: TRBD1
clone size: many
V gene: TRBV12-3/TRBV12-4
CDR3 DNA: TGTGCCAGCAGTGCGAGACAGGGGTATAATTCACCCCTCCACTTT
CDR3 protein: CASSARQGYNSPLHF

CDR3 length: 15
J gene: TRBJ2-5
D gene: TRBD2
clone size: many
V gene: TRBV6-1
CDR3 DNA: TGTGCCAGCAGTATTGGACTAGCGGGAGAAGAGACCCAGTACTTC
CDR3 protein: CASSIGLAGEETQYF

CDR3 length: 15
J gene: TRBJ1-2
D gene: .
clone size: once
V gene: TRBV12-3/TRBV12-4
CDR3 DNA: TGTGCCAGCAGCCCCCGGGCAGGCCCTAACTATGGCTACACCTTC
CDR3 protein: CASSPRAGPNYGYTF

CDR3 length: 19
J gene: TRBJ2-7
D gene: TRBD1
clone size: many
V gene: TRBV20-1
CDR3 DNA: TGCAGTGCTCCCCCCAAGCCGGGACAGGGGCCGGGAGGGCGCTACGAGCAGTACTTC
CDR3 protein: CSAPPKPGQGPGGRYEQYF

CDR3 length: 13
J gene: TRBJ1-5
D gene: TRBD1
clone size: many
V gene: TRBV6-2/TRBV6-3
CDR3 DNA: TGTGCCAGCAGTTGGACAGGGACTCAGCCCCAGCATTTT
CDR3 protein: CASSWTGTQPQHF

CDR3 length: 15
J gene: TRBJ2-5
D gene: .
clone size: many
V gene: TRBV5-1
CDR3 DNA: TGCGCCAGCAGCTTATTTTCGACAGGCCAAGAGACCCAGTACTTC
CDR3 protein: CASSLFSTGQETQYF

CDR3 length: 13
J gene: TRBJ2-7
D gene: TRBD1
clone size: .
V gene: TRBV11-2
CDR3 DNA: TGTGCCAGCAGCCCCGACAGGGCTCGCGAGCAGTACTTC
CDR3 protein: CASSPDRAREQYF

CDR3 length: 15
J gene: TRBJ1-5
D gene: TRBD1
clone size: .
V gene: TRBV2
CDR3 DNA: TGTGCCAGCAGTGAAGGGTCAGGGGGGATTCAGCCCCAGCATTTT
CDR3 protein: CASSEGSGGIQPQHF

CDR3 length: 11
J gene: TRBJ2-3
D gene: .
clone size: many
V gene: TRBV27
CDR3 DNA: TGTGCCACCCGAATCACAGATACGCAGTATTTT
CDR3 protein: CATRITDTQYF

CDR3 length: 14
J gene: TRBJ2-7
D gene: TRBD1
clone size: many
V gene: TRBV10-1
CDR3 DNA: TGCGCCAGCAGTGACCGGACAGGAGCCTACGAGCAGTACTTC
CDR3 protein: CASSDRTGAYEQYF

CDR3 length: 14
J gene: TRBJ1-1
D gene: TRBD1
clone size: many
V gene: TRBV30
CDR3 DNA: TGTGCCTGGACCCGGGGACAGCGAAACACTGAAGCTTTCTTT
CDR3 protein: CAWTRGQRNTEAFF

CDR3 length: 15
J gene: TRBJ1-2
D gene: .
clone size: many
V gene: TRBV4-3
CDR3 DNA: TGCGCCAGCAGCCAGCTCTCCGGGACGGACTATGGCTACACCTTC
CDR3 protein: CASSQLSGTDYGYTF

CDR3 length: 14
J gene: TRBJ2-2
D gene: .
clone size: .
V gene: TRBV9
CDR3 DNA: TGTGCCAGCAGCGTAGTAGGGAGTCCCGGGGAGCTGTTTTTT
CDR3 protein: CASSVVGSPGELFF

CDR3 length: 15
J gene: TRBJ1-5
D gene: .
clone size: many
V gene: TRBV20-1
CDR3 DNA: TGCAGTGCTAGATTGATAGCTAAGGCGGGTCAGCCCCAGCATTTT
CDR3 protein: CSARLIAKAGQPQHF

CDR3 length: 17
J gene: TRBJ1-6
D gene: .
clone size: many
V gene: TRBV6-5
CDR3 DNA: TGTGCCAGCAGTTACTCTGGGCAGGGCTCCTATAATTCACCCCTCCACTTT
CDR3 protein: CASSYSGQGSYNSPLHF

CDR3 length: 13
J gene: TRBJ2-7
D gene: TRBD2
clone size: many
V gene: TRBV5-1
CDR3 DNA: TGCGCCAGCAGGGGACTAGCGGCCTACGAGCAGTACTTC
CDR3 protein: CASRGLAAYEQYF

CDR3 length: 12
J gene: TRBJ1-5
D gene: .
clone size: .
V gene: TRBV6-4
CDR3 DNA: TGTGCCAGCGCCGATAGCAATCAGCCCCAGCATTTT
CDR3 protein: CASADSNQPQHF

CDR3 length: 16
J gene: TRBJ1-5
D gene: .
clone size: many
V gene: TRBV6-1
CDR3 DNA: TGTGCCAGCAGCCCCGGGGGTGAAGGAGTGGCTCAGCCCCAGCATTTT
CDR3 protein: CASSPGGEGVAQPQHF

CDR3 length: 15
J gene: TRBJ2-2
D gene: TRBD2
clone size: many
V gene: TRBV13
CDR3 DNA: TGTGCCAGCAGCGCGACTAGCGGTAACACCGGGGAGCTGTTTTTT
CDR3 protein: CASSATSGNTGELFF

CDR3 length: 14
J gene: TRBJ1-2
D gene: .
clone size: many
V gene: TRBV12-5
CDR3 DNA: TGTGCTAGTGGTTTGAGGGGCCTGGACTATGGCTACACCTTC
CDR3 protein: CASGLRGLDYGYTF

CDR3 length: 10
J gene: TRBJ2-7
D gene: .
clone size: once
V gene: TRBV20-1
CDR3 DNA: TGCAGTGCGCGAAAATACGAGCAGTACTTC
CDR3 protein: CSARKYEQYF

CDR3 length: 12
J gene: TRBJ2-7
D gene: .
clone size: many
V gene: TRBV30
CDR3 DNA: TGTGCCTGGGCCGTGTACTCCTACGAGCAGTACTTC
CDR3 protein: CAWAVYSYEQYF

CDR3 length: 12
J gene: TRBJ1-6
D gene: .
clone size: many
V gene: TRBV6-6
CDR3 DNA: TGTGCCAGCAGTTACTCGGATTCACCCCTCCACTTT
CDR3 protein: CASSYSDSPLHF

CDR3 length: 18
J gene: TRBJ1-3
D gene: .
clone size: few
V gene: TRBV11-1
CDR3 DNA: TGTGCCAGCAGCCGGGAAAATACGGGTCGCGGATTTGGAAACACCATATATTTT
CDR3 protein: CASSRENTGRGFGNTIYF

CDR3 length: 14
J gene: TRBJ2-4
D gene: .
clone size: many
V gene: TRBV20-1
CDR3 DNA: TGCAGTGCTTATACAGTGATAGCCAAAAACATTCAGTACTTC
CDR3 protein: CSAYTVIAKNIQYF

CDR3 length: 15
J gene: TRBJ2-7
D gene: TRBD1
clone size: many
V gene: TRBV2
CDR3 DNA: TGTGCCAGCAGGAGGACAGGGGTTGGCGCCTACGAGCAGTACTTC
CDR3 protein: CASRRTGVGAYEQYF

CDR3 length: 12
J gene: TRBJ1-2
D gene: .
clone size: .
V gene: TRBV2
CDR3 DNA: TGTGCCAGCCGGCCCGGGTGGCGGGGCTACACCTTC
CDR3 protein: CASRPGWRGYTF

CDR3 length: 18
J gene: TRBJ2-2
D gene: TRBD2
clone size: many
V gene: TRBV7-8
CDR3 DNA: TGTGCCAGCAGTAAACTATTCACTAGCGGAGGGGTCCCGGGGGAGCTGTTTTTT
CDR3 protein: CASSKLFTSGGVPGELFF

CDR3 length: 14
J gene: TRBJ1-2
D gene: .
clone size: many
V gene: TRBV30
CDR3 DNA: TGTGCCTGGAGTGTTCGGCGGGCTAACTATGGCTACACCTTC
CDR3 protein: CAWSVRRANYGYTF

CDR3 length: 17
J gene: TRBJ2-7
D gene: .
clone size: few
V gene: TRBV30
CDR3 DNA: TGTGCCTTCCAGCAAATCGCGCGCAGGGAAAAGAGGTACGAGCAGTACTTC
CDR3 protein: CAFQQIARREKRYEQYF

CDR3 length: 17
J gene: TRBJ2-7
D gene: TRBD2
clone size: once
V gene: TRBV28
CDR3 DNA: TGTGCCAGCAGTTTACTACCCCTACTAGCGGGAGCCCACGAGCAGTACTTC
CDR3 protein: CASSLLPLLAGAHEQYF

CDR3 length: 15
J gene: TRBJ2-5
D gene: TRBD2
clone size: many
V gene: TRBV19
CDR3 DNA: TGTGCCAGTAGTACGGGAGGGCTGTGGCAAGAGACCCAGTACTTC
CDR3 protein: CASSTGGLWQETQYF

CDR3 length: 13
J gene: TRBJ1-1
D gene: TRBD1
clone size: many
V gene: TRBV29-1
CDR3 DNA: TGCAGTGTAAGCGGGACAGGGGGCACTGAAGCTTTCTTT
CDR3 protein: CSVSGTGGTEAFF

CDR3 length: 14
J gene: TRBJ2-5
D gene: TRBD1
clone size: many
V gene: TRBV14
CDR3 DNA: TGTGCCAGCAGCCTGGCCGCAGGGGGAAAGACCCAGTACTTC
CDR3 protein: CASSLAAGGKTQYF

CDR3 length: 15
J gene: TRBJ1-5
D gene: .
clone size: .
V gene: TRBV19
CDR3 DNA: TGTGCCAGTCGGGAAGGGGGGACCACGAATCAGCCCCAGCATTTT
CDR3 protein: CASREGGTTNQPQHF

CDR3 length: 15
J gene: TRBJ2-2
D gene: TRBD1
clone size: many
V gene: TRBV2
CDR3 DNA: TGTGCCAGCGCGGACAGGGGGCTGTTGGCCGGGGAGCTGTTTTTT
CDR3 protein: CASADRGLLAGELFF

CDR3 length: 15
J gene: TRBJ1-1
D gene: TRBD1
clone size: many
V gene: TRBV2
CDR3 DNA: TGTGCCAGCAGTGCACCGGGACAGGAGAACACTGAAGCTTTCTTT
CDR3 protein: CASSAPGQENTEAFF

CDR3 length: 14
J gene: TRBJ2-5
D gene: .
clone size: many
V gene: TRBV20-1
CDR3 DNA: TGCAGTGCCCCGAGTGGGACGGTCCAAGAGACCCAGTACTTC
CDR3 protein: CSAPSGTVQETQYF

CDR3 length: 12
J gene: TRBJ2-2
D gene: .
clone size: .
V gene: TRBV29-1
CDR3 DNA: TGCAGCGTTGAACTGGGGCACCGGGAGCTGTTTTTT
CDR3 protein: CSVELGHRELFF

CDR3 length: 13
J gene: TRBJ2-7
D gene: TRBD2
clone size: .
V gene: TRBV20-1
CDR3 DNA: TGCAGTGCTCCGACTAGCGGGATGGAAGAGCAGTACTTC
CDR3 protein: CSAPTSGMEEQYF

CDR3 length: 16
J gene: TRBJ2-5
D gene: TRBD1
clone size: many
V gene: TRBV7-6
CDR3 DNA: TGTGCCAGCAGCTTAGGTGGGACAGGGATGTGGGAGACCCAGTACTTC
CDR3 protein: CASSLGGTGMWETQYF

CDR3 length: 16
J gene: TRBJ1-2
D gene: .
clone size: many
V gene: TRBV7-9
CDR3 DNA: TGTGCCAGCAGGGCCCAAGGGGGAAACGATCGCAATGGCTACACCTTC
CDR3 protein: CASRAQGGNDRNGYTF

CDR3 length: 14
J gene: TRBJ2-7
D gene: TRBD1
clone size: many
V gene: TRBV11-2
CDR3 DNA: TGTGCCAGCAGCCAGTCACAGGGGGCCTACGAGCAGTACTTC
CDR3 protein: CASSQSQGAYEQYF